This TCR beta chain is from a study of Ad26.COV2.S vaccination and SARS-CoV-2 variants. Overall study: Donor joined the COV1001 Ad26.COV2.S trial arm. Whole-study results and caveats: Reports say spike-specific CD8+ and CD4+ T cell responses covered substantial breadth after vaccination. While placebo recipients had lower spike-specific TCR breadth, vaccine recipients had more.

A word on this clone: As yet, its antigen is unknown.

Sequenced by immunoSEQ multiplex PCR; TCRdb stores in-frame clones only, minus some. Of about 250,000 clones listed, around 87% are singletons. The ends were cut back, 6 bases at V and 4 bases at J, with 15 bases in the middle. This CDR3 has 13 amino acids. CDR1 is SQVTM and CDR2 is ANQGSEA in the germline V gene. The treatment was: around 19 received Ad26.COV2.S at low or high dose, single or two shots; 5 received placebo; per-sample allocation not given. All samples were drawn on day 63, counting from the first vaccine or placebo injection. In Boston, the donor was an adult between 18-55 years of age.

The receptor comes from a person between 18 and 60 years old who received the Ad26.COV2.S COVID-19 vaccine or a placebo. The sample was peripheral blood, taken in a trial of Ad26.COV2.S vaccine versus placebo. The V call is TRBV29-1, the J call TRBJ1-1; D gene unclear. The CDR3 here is CSVSKGSITEAFF. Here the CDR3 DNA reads TGCAGCGTCTCGAAAGGTTCTATCACTGAAGCTTTCTTT. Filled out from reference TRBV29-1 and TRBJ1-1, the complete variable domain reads SAVISQKPSRDICQRGTSLTIQCQVDSQVTMMFWYRQQPGQSLTLIATANQGSEATYESGFVIDKFPISRPNLTFSTLTVSNMSPEDSSIYLCSVSKGSITEAFFGQGTRLTVV.